This T cell receptor (beta chain) is drawn from a study of blood T cell repertoires in COVID-19. Study summary: PBMCs, B-cell-depleted T cells, or T cells were the source of the cDNA or gDNA that made up the material.

Original processing methods: Reference gene primer amplification in the assay estimated nucleated cell counts. Profiled with immunoSEQ multiplex PCR; TCRdb holds only in-frame clones, not every one. That table furnishes V, J and clone size, whereas the DNA furnished D and trimming. The sample shows some 90,000 clones, around nine tenths of them seen only once. Germline V gene lookup returns CDR1 MNHEY and CDR2 SMNVEV (reference sequence). The CDR3 runs 12 residues. V dropped 6 bases and J dropped 6 bases, with 9 bases sitting between them. Enrollment of patients from Seattle took place during active infection, with longitudinal follow-up.

Sequenced input: peripheral blood. The sequence came from a woman aged 55-70 years with COVID-19, enrolled during active disease. The chain recombines TRBV27 with TRBJ2-1, with no clear D. The CDR3 nucleotides are TGTGCCAGCAGCCTCTCGGGCAATGAGCAGTTCTTC. This codes for CASSLSGNEQFF.